This T cell receptor beta chain came from a study of blood T cell repertoires in COVID-19. CDR1 and CDR2 (germline): SQVTM, ANQGSEA. Deletions cut 4 bases from V and 6 bases from J, with 7 bases between. The CDR3 has 11 amino acids. TCRdb keeps only in-frame clones here, not all; method: immunoSEQ multiplex PCR. The sample consists of about 99,000 clones, approximately 85% of them appearing once. This clone was observed a handful of times. V is TRBV29-1 and J is TRBJ1-5; D is unclear. Sequenced input: peripheral blood. This TCR was recovered from a woman older than 75 with active or convalescent COVID-19. The chain's CDR3 is CSVGETQPQHF. The CDR3 nucleotides read TGCAGCGTTGGGGAGACTCAGCCCCAGCATTTT.